Shown below are 11 T cell receptor beta chains from a single sample sequenced in a study of T cell changes during pregnancy in multiple sclerosis. Generated by immunoSEQ multiplex PCR, the TCRdb table keeps only in-frame clones and is missing some. The profile covers 28,000 or so clones, with 88% appearing a single time and 7% to 10% taken by the ten largest. Here the sequenced sample was CD8+ T cells from peripheral blood mononuclear cells, taken in the second trimester of pregnancy. The receptors derive from a female donor with multiple sclerosis, enrolled in a pregnancy study.

A note on this clone: With a much larger clone just one base away, this may be a read error. Additional DNA sequences in this sample encode the identical CDR3. The rearrangement uses TRBV4-2 and TRBJ2-7, with TRBD2 matching 9 bases. After removal of 3 bases from V and 1 base from J, the junction contained 7 bases not matched to a gene. From germline, CDR1 is LGHNA and CDR2 YNFKEQ. CDR3 length: 16 residues. CDR3 DNA: TGTGCCAGCAGCCAGGATGGTAGCGGGGGATCCTACGAGCAGTACTTC. It codes for CASSQDGSGGSYEQYF.

The chain uses TRBV7-9 and TRBJ2-2, with 10 bases that match TRBD2. The germline V gene has CDR1 SEHNR and CDR2 FQNEAQ (reference sequence). The CDR3 loop spans 18 amino acids. V trimming: 5 bases; J trimming: 5 bases; junction bases outside the gene matches: 14. CDR3 sequence: CASSLPAAGGPGTGELFF. The CDR3 DNA sequence: TGTGCCAGCAGCCTCCCGGCAGCGGGGGGGCCAGGGACCGGGGAGCTGTTTTTT.

The chain links TRBV13 to TRBJ2-2; D might be TRBD2 (7 bases). V lost 7 bases and J 7 bases, leaving 13 bases between the germline ends. The CDR3 sequence is 13 residues long. Germline CDR1 is PRHDT and CDR2 is FYEKMQ (reference sequence). The CDR3 nucleotides are TGTGCCAGCACCCCTAGGGGGGGCGGGGAGCTGTTTTTT. This gives the protein CASTPRGGGELFF.

For this clone: Relative to the germline gene, one junction end is altered; a read error may explain this. The CDR3 loop is CAARRGEDNSPLHF. CDR3 in DNA: TGTGCCGCCAGGCGGGGAGAAGATAATTCACCCCTCCACTTT. J is TRBJ1-6 and V is TRBV15; D unclear. CDR3 length: 14 residues. Per the germline V gene, CDR1 is LNHNV and CDR2 is YYDKDF (reference sequence).

V gene TRBV4-1 combines with J gene TRBJ1-4; no reliable D call. V was cut by 5 bases and J by 0 bases, with 7 bases left in between. This CDR3 has 14 residues. Germline CDR1 MGHRA, CDR2 YSYEKL. The DNA of the CDR3 is TGCGCCAGCAGCGAGTTAGCAACTAATGAAAAACTGTTTTTT. Protein sequence: CASSELATNEKLFF.

The V call is TRBV19, the J call TRBJ1-1; D ambiguous. Germline-derived CDR1 and CDR2 are LNHDA and SQIVND (reference sequence). Between the trimmed V and J ends, which lost 6 bases and 7 bases, there was a span of 9 bases. This CDR3 has 11 amino acids. The CDR3 sequence: CASRKEGEAFF. CDR3 in DNA: TGTGCCAGTAGAAAGGAGGGTGAAGCTTTCTTT.

This rearrangement joins TRBV7-2 to TRBJ2-2; 7 bases line up with TRBD1. Germline lookup yields CDR1 SGHTA and CDR2 FQGNSA. The CDR3 is 19 residues long. V lost 3 bases, J lost 1 base, and 14 bases stayed unmatched. Here the CDR3 reads CASSLAWTGYERNTGELFF. The CDR3 DNA reads as TGTGCCAGCAGCTTGGCTTGGACAGGTTACGAAAGGAACACCGGGGAGCTGTTTTTT.

V gene TRBV30 combines with J gene TRBJ2-7; D is undetermined. Germline-derived CDR1 and CDR2 are GTSNPN and SVGIG (reference sequence). V was trimmed by 2 bases and J by 7 bases, leaving 12 bases between them. This CDR3 region has 12 residues. The CDR3 coding sequence is TGTGCCTGGAGTCGCCCCCGGCGGGAGCAGTACTTC. The encoded protein is CAWSRPRREQYF.

This rearrangement joins TRBV11-2 to TRBJ2-5; 13 nucleotides align to TRBD2. J gave up 5 bases and V 2 bases, and 8 bases lay outside the gene matches. Germline V gene lookup returns CDR1 SGHAT and CDR2 FQNNGV. CDR3 size: 17 residues. For the CDR3, the DNA is TGTGCCAGCAGCTTACCCAGGACTAGCGGGGGTTTCGAGACCCAGTACTTC. It is translated as CASSLPRTSGGFETQYF.

This clone has a single count. This rearrangement joins TRBV6-5 to TRBJ1-1; D unresolved. Germline loops: CDR1 MNHEY, CDR2 SVGAGI. The CDR3 runs 16 residues. Deletions cut 0 bases from V and 3 bases from J, with 14 bases between. The CDR3 DNA reads as TGTGCCAGCAGTTACTCGGGGTTCGAGGGATACACTGAAGCTTTCTTT. It yields the protein CASSYSGFEGYTEAFF.

This rearrangement joins TRBV27 to TRBJ2-7; TRBD2 agrees at 7 bases. CDR1 MNHEY and CDR2 SMNVEV come from the germline V gene (reference sequence). There are 15 residues in the CDR3. V gave up 5 bases and J gave up 9 bases; unmatched junction bases: 16. This chain's CDR3 is CASSPGWEGWLGQYF. The CDR3 DNA sequence: TGTGCCAGCAGTCCCGGCTGGGAGGGGTGGTTGGGGCAGTACTTC.